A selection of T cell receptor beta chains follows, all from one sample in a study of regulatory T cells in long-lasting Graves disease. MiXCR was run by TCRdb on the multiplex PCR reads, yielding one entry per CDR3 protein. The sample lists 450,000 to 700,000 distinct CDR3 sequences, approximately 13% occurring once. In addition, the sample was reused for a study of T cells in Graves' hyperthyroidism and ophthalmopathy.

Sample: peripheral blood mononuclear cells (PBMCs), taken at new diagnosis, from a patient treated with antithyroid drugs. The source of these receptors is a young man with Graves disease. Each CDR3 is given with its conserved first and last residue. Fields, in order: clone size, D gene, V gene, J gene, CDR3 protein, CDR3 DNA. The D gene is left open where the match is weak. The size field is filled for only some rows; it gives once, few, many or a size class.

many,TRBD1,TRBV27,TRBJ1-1,CASSLSAGTGAFF,TGTGCCAGCAGTTTATCGGCCGGGACAGGGGCTTTCTTT
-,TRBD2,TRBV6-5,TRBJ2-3,CASSLLAGAADTQYF,TGTGCCAGCAGTTTACTAGCGGGAGCCGCAGATACGCAGTATTTT
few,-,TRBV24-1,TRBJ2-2,CATSDLATESNGELFF,TGTGCCACCAGTGATTTAGCTACCGAGTCCAACGGGGAGCTGTTTTTT
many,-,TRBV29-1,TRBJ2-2,CSVEGQANTGELFF,TGCAGCGTTGAAGGACAGGCAAACACCGGGGAGCTGTTTTTT
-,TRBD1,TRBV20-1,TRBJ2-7,CSARDPRGIQYEQYF,TGCAGTGCTAGAGATCCCAGGGGGATACAATACGAGCAGTACTTC
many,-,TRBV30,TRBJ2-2,CAWSVGGTGELFF,TGTGCCTGGAGTGTAGGTGGCACCGGGGAGCTGTTTTTT
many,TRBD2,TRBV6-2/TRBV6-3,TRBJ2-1,CASSYSGLARPEQFF,TGTGCCAGCAGTTACTCGGGACTAGCCCGTCCTGAGCAGTTCTTC
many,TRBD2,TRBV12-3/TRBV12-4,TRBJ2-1,CASSTAGGGEQFF,TGTGCCAGCAGTACGGCGGGAGGGGGTGAGCAGTTCTTC
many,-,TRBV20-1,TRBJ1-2,CSSSHSRGLGGYTF,TGCAGCTCCTCTCACTCCCGGGGGTTAGGTGGCTACACCTTC
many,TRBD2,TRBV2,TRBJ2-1,CASSVFGLAGVNEQFF,TGTGCCAGCAGTGTTTTTGGACTAGCGGGAGTTAATGAGCAGTTCTTC
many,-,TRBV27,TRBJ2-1,CASSLSGRRGDEQFF,TGTGCCAGCAGTTTATCGGGGCGGAGGGGGGATGAGCAGTTCTTC
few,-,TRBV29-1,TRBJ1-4,CSALGEQDYEKLFF,TGCAGCGCCCTGGGGGAGCAGGATTATGAAAAACTGTTTTTT
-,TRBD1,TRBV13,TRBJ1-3,CASSLVDRGNTIYF,TGTGCCAGCAGCTTAGTAGACAGGGGTAACACCATATATTTT
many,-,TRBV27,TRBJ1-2,CASTPLDANYGYTF,TGTGCCAGCACACCTTTAGACGCTAACTATGGCTACACCTTC
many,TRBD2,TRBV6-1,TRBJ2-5,CASSPGLAGETQYF,TGTGCCAGCAGTCCGGGACTAGCGGGAGAGACCCAGTACTTC
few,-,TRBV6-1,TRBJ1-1,CASSDQEPTEAFF,TGTGCCAGCAGTGATCAAGAACCCACTGAAGCTTTCTTT
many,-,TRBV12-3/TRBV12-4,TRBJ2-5,CASKPGWGQETQYF,TGTGCCAGCAAACCGGGCTGGGGCCAAGAGACCCAGTACTTC
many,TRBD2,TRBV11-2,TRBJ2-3,CASTKRETGTDTQYF,TGTGCCAGCACCAAGCGGGAGACGGGCACAGATACGCAGTATTTT
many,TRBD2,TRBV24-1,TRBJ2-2,CATSDPAGGRFTGELFF,TGTGCCACCAGTGATCCCGCGGGGGGCCGATTCACCGGGGAGCTGTTTTTT
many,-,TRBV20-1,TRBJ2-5,CSAKVPQETQYF,TGCAGTGCTAAAGTACCGCAAGAGACCCAGTACTTC
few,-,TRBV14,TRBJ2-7,CASSLHDGYEQYF,TGTGCCAGCAGCCTTCACGACGGCTACGAGCAGTACTTC
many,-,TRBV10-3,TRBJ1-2,CAISENRPTSNPQYGYTF,TGTGCCATCAGTGAAAATCGGCCCACTAGTAACCCCCAGTATGGCTACACCTTC
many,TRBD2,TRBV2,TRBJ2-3,CASRPSGATDTQYF,TGTGCCAGCAGACCTAGCGGGGCCACAGATACGCAGTATTTT
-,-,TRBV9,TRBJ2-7,CASSVTGDIIQQYF,TGTGCCAGCAGCGTGACGGGGGACATCATCCAGCAGTACTTC
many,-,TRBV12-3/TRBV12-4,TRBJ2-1,CASSSAVSWDEQFF,TGTGCCAGCAGTTCCGCGGTTTCATGGGATGAGCAGTTCTTC
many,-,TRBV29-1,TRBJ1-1,CSVEWDRWNTEAFF,TGCAGCGTTGAATGGGACCGGTGGAACACTGAAGCTTTCTTT